The 17 T cell receptor beta chains given below trace back to one sample, sequenced in a study of a mutant IDH1 vaccine in newly diagnosed glioma. Assay used: immunoSEQ multiplex PCR; TCRdb lists only in-frame clones, some missing. Counted here are over 80,000 clones, 80% to 90% occurring once; the ten biggest clones make up approximately 0.6%. Noted time point: baseline, week 1 (first vaccination visit). Stated treatment: pre-vaccination baseline after standard-of-care therapy. The sequences come from PBMCs, collected from a glioma patient treated with radiotherapy, temozolomide or both. These receptors all come from a woman aged 50 to 60 with glioma.

V gene TRBV29-1 combines with J gene TRBJ2-3; 8 nucleotides match TRBD2. Germline V gene lookup returns CDR1 SQVTM and CDR2 ANQGSEA. The CDR3 is 15 amino acids. The V gene end was trimmed by 7 bases and the J gene end by 0 bases; junction bases not matched to a gene: 9. The CDR3 nucleotides read TGCAGCGCCTGGGGGACTAGGGGTAGCACAGATACGCAGTATTTT. It codes for CSAWGTRGSTDTQYF.

The chain links TRBV11-2 to TRBJ1-1; D may be TRBD1 (6 bases). V gave up 6 bases and J gave up 8 bases, with 22 bases separating them. The CDR3 contains 15 residues. Germline CDR1 is SGHAT and CDR2 is FQNNGV. Here the CDR3 reads CASRSGPWNREEAFF. The CDR3 DNA reads TGTGCCAGCAGGTCCGGCCCCTGGAACAGGGAAGAAGCTTTCTTT.

V and J are TRBV5-5 and TRBJ2-7; TRBD1 aligns across 7 bases. Per the germline V gene, CDR1 is SGHKS and CDR2 is YYEKEE (reference sequence). This CDR3 is 14 amino acids long. V lost 4 bases and J lost 3; bases outside the gene matches: 7. CDR3 protein: CASSARDRGYEQYF. The CDR3 nucleotides are TGTGCCAGCAGCGCCCGGGACAGAGGCTACGAGCAGTACTTC.

The gene calls are TRBV5-1 and TRBJ1-1; maybe TRBD1 (6 bases). Trimming pared 4 bases from V and 1 base from J, leaving 11 bases between. This CDR3 is 14 amino acids long. CDR1 and CDR2 (germline): SGHRS, YFSETQ. CDR3: CASSRGTPNTEAFF. CDR3 DNA: TGCGCCAGCAGCAGAGGGACACCGAACACTGAAGCTTTCTTT.

V usage is TRBV6-5 and J usage is TRBJ2-1; 10 bases are a match to TRBD1. With V trimmed by 4 bases and J by 4 bases, 4 bases remained unmatched. CDR1 is MNHEY, CDR2 SVGAGI, per germline. CDR3 size: 15 residues. The chain's CDR3 is CASSFPGQGYNEQFF. The CDR3 DNA reads as TGTGCCAGCAGTTTCCCGGGACAGGGGTACAATGAGCAGTTCTTC.

About this clone: The DNA is left out, because the CDR3 cannot be placed on it with certainty; the CDR3 is given as TCRdb lists it. The CDR3: CASSSSTGELSLEQYF. The chain employs TRBV27 and TRBJ2-7; TRBD1, the D gene given by the table, was not confirmed from the DNA. The CDR3 region is 16 residues in length, termini included. Germline-derived CDR1 and CDR2 are MNHEY and SMNVEV (reference sequence).

The chain joins TRBV12-5 to TRBJ1-3, with TRBD1 matching 7 bases. V lost 7 bases and J lost 8; bases outside the gene matches: 8. Germline loops: CDR1 LGHNT, CDR2 FRNRAP. The CDR3 is made up of 13 amino acids. CDR3 sequence reads: CASAAGTVDTIYF. CDR3 bases: TGTGCTAGTGCCGCCGGGACAGTGGACACCATATATTTT.

This chain uses TRBV11-1 with TRBJ2-7; TRBD2 is a possible D gene (6 bases). With 5 bases removed from V and 2 bases from J, the gap between germline ends came to 7 bases. The CDR3 is 12 amino acids. Germline V gene data show CDR1 as SGHAT and CDR2 as FQDESV (reference sequence). CDR3 sequence reads: CASSRETYEQYF. The CDR3 DNA follows: TGTGCCAGCAGCCGGGAGACCTACGAGCAGTACTTC.

This clone was seen a single time. V and J are TRBV4-1 and TRBJ1-1; D is ambiguous. The CDR3 has 16 amino acids. From germline, CDR1 is MGHRA and CDR2 YSYEKL. Trimming took off 4 bases at V and 0 bases at J, with 15 bases between the two ends. CDR3 sequence: CASSLRTLAMNTEAFF. In DNA, the CDR3 is TGCGCCAGCAGCCTACGGACCCTCGCGATGAACACTGAAGCTTTCTTT.

The V call is TRBV11-2, the J call TRBJ2-7; D remains unclear. This CDR3 region has 13 residues. CDR1 and CDR2 (germline): SGHAT, FQNNGV. V dropped 0 bases and J dropped 3 bases, with 6 bases sitting between them. The CDR3 DNA is TGTGCCAGCAGCTTAGACCCAAGCTACGAGCAGTACTTC. Encoded protein: CASSLDPSYEQYF. The complete variable domain, with remaining parts taken from reference TRBV11-2 and TRBJ2-7, reads EAGVAQSPRYKIIEKRQSVAFWCNPISGHATLYWYQQILGQGPKLLIQFQNNGVVDDSQLPKDRFSAERLKGVDSTLKIQPAKLEDSAVYLCASSLDPSYEQYFGPGTRLTVT.

This clone occurred once. This sequence joins TRBV19 and TRBJ2-4; possibly TRBD1 for D (6 bases). V was shortened by 5 bases and J by 9 bases, with 17 bases between the two germline ends. The CDR3 has 14 amino acids. From germline, CDR1 is LNHDA and CDR2 SQIVND (reference sequence). The CDR3 sequence: CASSPRTRGTIQYF. The CDR3 nucleotides read TGTGCCAGTAGTCCTCGGACGAGGGGGACCATTCAGTACTTC.

Remarks on this clone: The same CDR3 also results from other DNA sequences found in this sample. The chain uses TRBV7-9 and TRBJ2-5; the D is unclear. Deletions cut 4 bases from V and 2 bases from J, with 2 bases between. This CDR3 has 11 amino acids. Germline V gene data show CDR1 as SEHNR and CDR2 as FQNEAQ (reference sequence). CDR3 loop: CASSSQETQYF. The CDR3, as DNA: TGTGCCAGCAGCTCACAAGAGACCCAGTACTTC.

The chain couples TRBV5-1 to TRBJ1-6, with 7 bases lining up with TRBD1. Looked up from germline, CDR1 is SGHRS and CDR2 is YFSETQ. The CDR3 runs to 13 residues. Trimming removed 2 bases from V and 10 bases from J; junction bases left unmatched: 3. Here the CDR3 reads CASSFTGESPLHF. The CDR3 region has the DNA TGCGCCAGCAGCTTTACAGGGGAGTCACCCCTCCACTTT. Supplemented by reference TRBV5-1 and TRBJ1-6, the full variable domain reads KAGVTQTPRYLIKTRGQQVTLSCSPISGHRSVSWYQQTPGQGLQFLFEYFSETQRNKGNFPGRFSGRQFSNSRSEMNVSTLELGDSALYLCASSFTGESPLHFGNGTRLTVT.

This chain links TRBV5-1 with TRBJ2-1; TRBD2 is a possible D gene (6 bases). The V and J ends lost 5 bases and 6 bases respectively, with 21 bases between them. Germline-derived CDR1 and CDR2 are SGHRS and YFSETQ. There are 16 residues in the CDR3. CDR3 protein: CASSRDSRDPGNEQFF. CDR3 coding DNA: TGCGCCAGCAGTCGGGACTCCCGGGACCCGGGCAATGAGCAGTTCTTC.

This clone was seen a single time. This chain links TRBV4-1 with TRBJ2-7; D is perhaps TRBD1 (5 bases). Germline loops: CDR1 MGHRA, CDR2 YSYEKL. Trimming removed 1 base from V and 0 bases from J, with 13 bases in between. This CDR3 has 16 residues. The CDR3: CASSQVFPRGSYEQYF. DNA of the CDR3: TGCGCCAGCAGCCAAGTTTTCCCTAGGGGCTCCTACGAGCAGTACTTC.

The chain employs TRBV6-1 and TRBJ2-1; no definite D call. With 6 bases removed from V and 4 bases from J, the gap between germline ends came to 10 bases. The germline V gene encodes CDR1 MNHNS and CDR2 SASEGT. The CDR3 is made up of 13 amino acids. The CDR3 DNA reads as TGTGCCAGCAGGAGCCCGAATTACAATGAGCAGTTCTTC. Amino acid sequence: CASRSPNYNEQFF.

This chain connects TRBV6-4 to TRBJ2-5; D is ambiguous. The CDR3 runs 13 residues. Germline lookup yields CDR1 MRHNA and CDR2 SNTAGT. V dropped 2 bases and J dropped 1 base, with 5 bases sitting between them. The CDR3 sequence is CASSDRSQETQYF. The CDR3 nucleotides read TGTGCCAGCAGTGACAGATCCCAAGAGACCCAGTACTTC.